Below are 18 T cell receptor beta chains sequenced from a single sample in a study of OX40 agonist ivuxolimab in advanced cancers. The assay was immunoSEQ multiplex PCR, and TCRdb's table has in-frame clones only and misses some. The sample lists tens of thousands of clones, roughly 84% occurring once. Source: CD4+ or CD8+ T cells sorted from blood, taken in a trial of the OX40 agonist ivuxolimab. These receptors were collected from an adult with an advanced solid tumor such as melanoma, head and neck, liver or kidney cancer.

This clone was detected a few times. This chain uses TRBV4-2 with TRBJ1-1; D remains unclear. The CDR3 covers 15 residues. The germline gives CDR1 LGHNA, CDR2 YNFKEQ. The V gene lost 0 bases and the J gene lost 1 base, with 9 bases spanning the gap. CDR3 amino acids: CASSQEASENTEAFF. The CDR3, as DNA: TGTGCCAGCAGCCAAGAGGCCAGCGAGAACACTGAAGCTTTCTTT.

The chain recombines TRBV7-8 with TRBJ2-1; D uncertain. Germline CDR1 reads SGHVS; CDR2 reads FQNEAQ. The CDR3 has 14 residues. Trimming removed 3 bases from V and 9 bases from J, with 15 bases in between. CDR3 bases: TGTGCCAGCAGCTTCGATTTACGGGCAGGTGAGCAGTTCTTC. Protein: CASSFDLRAGEQFF. The variable domain in full, completed from reference TRBV7-8 and TRBJ2-1, reads GAGVSQSPRYKVAKRGQDVALRCDPISGHVSLFWYQQALGQGPEFLTYFQNEAQLDKSGLPSDRFFAERPEGSVSTLKIQRTQQEDSAVYLCASSFDLRAGEQFFGPGTRLTVL.

J is TRBJ1-2 and V is TRBV7-9; D possibly corresponds to TRBD1 (5 bases). There are 15 residues in the CDR3. V was cut by 5 bases and J by 6 bases, with 19 bases left in between. Germline V gene sequence: CDR1 SEHNR, CDR2 FQNEAQ (reference sequence). CDR3 protein: CASSAYNSAGHGYTF. CDR3 in DNA: TGTGCCAGCAGCGCCTATAACTCGGCGGGGCATGGCTACACCTTC.

This chain connects TRBV5-1 to TRBJ2-7; D ambiguous. CDR3 size: 14 residues. Germline V gene data show CDR1 as SGHRS and CDR2 as YFSETQ. V lost 2 bases and J lost 2, with 11 bases in between. This chain's CDR3 is CASSFGGSTYEQYF. The CDR3 DNA reads as TGCGCCAGCAGCTTCGGTGGATCCACCTACGAGCAGTACTTC.

This chain links TRBV7-3 with TRBJ2-1, with unresolved D. Germline V CDR1 and CDR2: SGHTA, FQGTGA. V lost 0 bases and J 9 bases, leaving 15 bases between the germline ends. The CDR3 runs to 15 residues. The CDR3 sequence: CASSLTLASNTEQFF. Written as DNA, the CDR3 is TGTGCCAGCAGCTTAACGCTCGCTAGTAATACTGAGCAGTTCTTC.

This chain connects TRBV29-1 to TRBJ1-1; D is undetermined. The CDR3 is made up of 10 amino acids. Trimming removed 4 bases from V and 8 bases from J, with 8 bases in between. CDR1 is SQVTM, CDR2 ANQGSEA, per germline. CDR3 residues: CSVVGWEAFF. Written as DNA, the CDR3 is TGCAGCGTTGTGGGCTGGGAAGCTTTCTTT. The complete variable domain, with remaining parts taken from reference TRBV29-1 and TRBJ1-1, reads SAVISQKPSRDICQRGTSLTIQCQVDSQVTMMFWYRQQPGQSLTLIATANQGSEATYESGFVIDKFPISRPNLTFSTLTVSNMSPEDSSIYLCSVVGWEAFFGQGTRLTVV.

This clone was found many times. The CDR3 protein is CASSPSLDTVSPLHF. The CDR3 bases are TGCGCCAGCAGCCCAAGTTTGGACACCGTTTCACCCCTCCACTTT. The rearrangement links TRBV4-3 to TRBJ1-6; tentative D call: TRBD1 (5 bases). The CDR3 contains 15 residues. Germline values: CDR1 LGHNA, CDR2 YSLEER. Trimming cost V 4 bases and J 9 bases, with 16 bases left between them.

This clone was found once. The J gene is TRBJ1-1, the V gene TRBV27, with no clear D. The CDR3 has 14 residues. V shed 5 bases and J shed 0 bases, with 10 bases lying between them. Germline V gene data show CDR1 as MNHEY and CDR2 as SMNVEV (reference sequence). CDR3 in DNA: TGTGCCAGCAGTCCGACAAATTTGAACACTGAAGCTTTCTTT. This codes for CASSPTNLNTEAFF.

The rearrangement links TRBV5-1 to TRBJ2-1, with D perhaps being TRBD1 or TRBD2 (6 bases each). In germline, CDR1 is SGHRS, CDR2 YFSETQ. This CDR3 has 17 amino acids. V was trimmed by 4 bases and J by 2 bases, leaving 19 bases between them. For the CDR3, the DNA is TGCGCCAGCAGCCCCCAGCTAAGTGGGGGGCCCTACAATGAGCAGTTCTTC. Encoded protein: CASSPQLSGGPYNEQFF. The complete variable domain, with remaining parts taken from reference TRBV5-1 and TRBJ2-1, reads KAGVTQTPRYLIKTRGQQVTLSCSPISGHRSVSWYQQTPGQGLQFLFEYFSETQRNKGNFPGRFSGRQFSNSRSEMNVSTLELGDSALYLCASSPQLSGGPYNEQFFGPGTRLTVL.

This chain connects TRBV5-1 to TRBJ2-7; D is unresolved. With 0 bases removed from V and 2 bases from J, the gap between germline ends came to 9 bases. The CDR3 has 14 amino acids. The V gene's germline CDR1 is SGHRS and CDR2 YFSETQ. This CDR3 reads CASSLGDRPYEQYF. CDR3 DNA: TGCGCCAGCAGCTTGGGGGATCGCCCCTACGAGCAGTACTTC.

This clone was observed a single time. The chain links TRBV27 to TRBJ2-1; 11 bases fit TRBD2. The CDR3 runs to 18 residues. Germline CDR1 MNHEY, CDR2 SMNVEV (reference sequence). Trimming at V came to 6 bases and at J to 1 base, leaving 11 bases not matched to a gene. CDR3 bases: TGTGCCAGCAGGCTCGGGGGACTAGCGGTGAAGTCCTACAATGAGCAGTTCTTC. Translation gives CASRLGGLAVKSYNEQFF.

The genes are TRBV9 and TRBJ2-5; 10 positions agree with TRBD2. Germline CDR1 SGDLS, CDR2 YYNGEE. This CDR3 has 17 amino acids. V was clipped by 4 bases and J by 2 bases; unmatched bases: 11. In DNA form, the CDR3 reads TGTGCCAGCAGCCCAAGGACTAGCGGAGCCAGACAAGAGACCCAGTACTTC. Its protein product is CASSPRTSGARQETQYF.

V usage is TRBV19 and J usage is TRBJ2-7; 9 nucleotides match TRBD2. Germline trimming cut 5 bases from V and 3 bases from J; bases unmatched to any gene: 8. This CDR3 has 15 amino acids. Germline V CDR1 and CDR2: LNHDA, SQIVND (reference sequence). The DNA of the CDR3 is TGTGCCAGTAGTCCCGCGGGAGGGCGCTACTACGAGCAGTACTTC. It specifies CASSPAGGRYYEQYF.

The V gene is TRBV19, the J gene TRBJ2-7, with 10 nucleotides matching TRBD2. CDR3 length: 13 amino acids. V shed 7 bases, J shed 7 bases, and the junction held 7 bases outside the gene matches. CDR1 is LNHDA, CDR2 SQIVND, per germline (reference sequence). The CDR3, as DNA: TGTGCCAGTAAGCTAGCGGGAGCTAGTGAGCAGTACTTC. Its protein product is CASKLAGASEQYF.

The gene calls are TRBV6-5 and TRBJ1-2; no reliable D call. This CDR3 is built from 14 residues. Looked up from germline, CDR1 is MNHEY and CDR2 is SVGAGI. V lost 0 bases to trimming and J lost 6 bases, with 11 bases between them. In nucleotides, the CDR3 is TGTGCCAGCAGTTACTCGAACAGACTCCATGGCTACACCTTC. Its protein is CASSYSNRLHGYTF.

Note on this clone: One junction end does not reproduce the germline sequence, and a read error may be involved. The chain links TRBV4-2 to TRBJ2-1; D is perhaps TRBD2 (5 bases). Germline V lookup: CDR1 LGHNA, CDR2 YNFKEQ. The CDR3 has 15 amino acids. The CDR3 region is CASSQELDSNNEQFF. CDR3 DNA: TGTGCCAGCAGCCAAGAGCTGGACTCCAACAATGAGCAGTTCTTC.

The chain couples TRBV7-8 to TRBJ2-1, with TRBD2 matching over 10 bases. V lost 2 bases and J lost 0; bases outside the gene matches: 7. The CDR3 spans 18 residues. Germline V gene lookup returns CDR1 SGHVS and CDR2 FQNEAQ. The CDR3 DNA is TGTGCCAGCAGCTTATGGAGCGGGGGGGGTAGCTCCTACAATGAGCAGTTCTTC. Protein product: CASSLWSGGGSSYNEQFF.

The chain recombines TRBV28 with TRBJ1-5; D gene unclear. The length of the CDR3 is 14 residues. Deletions cut 4 bases from V and 4 bases from J, with 11 bases between. The germline V gene encodes CDR1 MDHEN and CDR2 SYDVKM. The CDR3 region has the DNA TGTGCCAGCAGTTACCGGGTAGTAAATCAGCCCCAGCATTTT. This translates into CASSYRVVNQPQHF.